A single sample gave rise to the 30 T cell receptor beta chains below, sequenced in a study of blood T cell repertoires in COVID-19. TCRdb's copy holds only in-frame clones and misses some; the assay was immunoSEQ multiplex PCR. The data show hundreds of thousands of clones, around 86% seen once. Sequences were obtained from peripheral blood. The source of these receptors is a human donor in a cohort sampled during active COVID-19.

V and J are TRBV14 and TRBJ2-1; TRBD2 matches at 7 bases. This CDR3 is 15 amino acids long. V lost 2 bases to trimming and J lost 10 bases; unmatched junction nucleotides: 11. The germline V gene has CDR1 SGHDN and CDR2 FVKESK. CDR3 sequence (DNA): TGTGCCAGCAGCCAACCCAGCGGGGATACAAGAGAGCAGTTCTTC. This sequence encodes CASSQPSGDTREQFF.

The chain combines TRBV15 with TRBJ2-1; TRBD2 matches at 12 bases. Germline CDR1 reads LNHNV; CDR2 reads YYDKDF (reference sequence). V gave up 0 bases and J gave up 8 bases; unmatched junction bases: 5. The CDR3 is 16 amino acids. The CDR3 DNA sequence: TGTGCCACCAGCAGAGATCTGGCTAGCGGGGGGGATGAGCAGTTCTTC. This gives the protein CATSRDLASGGDEQFF.

The rearrangement links TRBV30 to TRBJ2-6; tentative D call: TRBD2 (6 bases). CDR3 length: 15 amino acids. Trimming left V 3 bases short and J 2 bases short, with 11 bases between. Germline CDR1 is GTSNPN and CDR2 is SVGIG (reference sequence). CDR3 residues: CAWRRERAGANVLTF. In DNA form, the CDR3 reads TGTGCCTGGAGGCGGGAAAGGGCTGGGGCCAACGTCCTGACTTTC.

This clone has only a few counts. The rearrangement links TRBV18 to TRBJ1-1, with a tentative D call TRBD1 (6 bases). CDR1 is KGHSH and CDR2 is LQKENI in the germline V gene. The V gene lost 5 bases and the J gene lost 9 bases, with 13 bases spanning the gap. This CDR3 comprises 12 residues. CDR3 nucleotide sequence: TGTGCCAGCTCAGGGAACTGGGACAAAGCTTTCTTT. It yields the protein CASSGNWDKAFF.

The J gene is TRBJ2-1, the V gene TRBV20-1; TRBD1 matches at 8 bases. Trimming cost V 5 bases and J 10 bases; bases outside gene matches: 4. The CDR3 has 11 amino acids. Germline lookup yields CDR1 DFQATT and CDR2 SNEGSKA (reference sequence). In DNA, the CDR3 is TGCAGTGCTCAGACAGGGGAGGAGCAGTTCTTC. Encoded protein: CSAQTGEEQFF.

The V gene is TRBV7-3, the J gene TRBJ2-3; the D gene is possibly TRBD2 (5 bases). This CDR3 is 14 amino acids long. V was cut by 0 bases and J by 6 bases, with 10 bases left in between. In germline, CDR1 is SGHTA, CDR2 FQGTGA. CDR3 DNA sequence: TGTGCCAGCAGCTTAACGGGAGCGGTGGATACGCAGTATTTT. It yields the protein CASSLTGAVDTQYF.

The V and J genes are TRBV9 and TRBJ2-3; possible D gene TRBD2, 5 bases. The CDR3 sequence is 16 residues long. Germline CDR1 SGDLS, CDR2 YYNGEE. V dropped 0 bases and J dropped 2 bases, with 13 bases sitting between them. CDR3 in amino acids: CASSVEPGWNTDTQYF. The CDR3 DNA sequence: TGTGCCAGCAGCGTAGAGCCGGGGTGGAACACAGATACGCAGTATTTT.

This CDR3 reads CASSIQLAGETNEQFF. CDR3 bases: TGTGCCAGTAGTATTCAGCTAGCGGGAGAAACCAATGAGCAGTTCTTC. The V and J genes are TRBV19 and TRBJ2-1; TRBD2 matches at 10 bases. The length of the CDR3 is 16 residues. Germline V gene data show CDR1 as LNHDA and CDR2 as SQIVND (reference sequence). J was trimmed by 6 bases and V by 3 bases; bases with no gene match: 8.

V and J are TRBV29-1 and TRBJ1-2, with 8 nucleotides matching TRBD1. CDR1 and CDR2 (germline): SQVTM, ANQGSEA. The CDR3 covers 12 residues. V lost 5 bases to trimming and J lost 7 bases; unmatched junction nucleotides: 6. The CDR3 reads CSVQGATAGYTF. In nucleotides, the CDR3 is TGCAGCGTTCAGGGGGCGACAGCTGGCTACACCTTC.

This clone was counted a few times. The gene calls are TRBV15 and TRBJ2-7; 8 bases match TRBD2. The CDR3 is 17 residues long. V dropped 3 bases and J dropped 1; count of bases not matched to a gene: 11. Germline CDR1 and CDR2: LNHNV and YYDKDF (reference sequence). CDR3 sequence: CATSSFQRGGSSYEQYF. The CDR3 DNA sequence: TGTGCCACCAGCAGTTTCCAACGCGGGGGGTCTTCCTACGAGCAGTACTTC.

The rearrangement uses TRBV11-2 and TRBJ1-1; tentative D call: TRBD1 (6 bases). Trimming removed 5 bases from V and 5 bases from J, with 15 bases in between. This CDR3 contains 14 residues. Germline V gene data show CDR1 as SGHAT and CDR2 as FQNNGV. Here the CDR3 reads CASSTMRGKTEAFF. In nucleotides, the CDR3 is TGTGCCAGCAGCACGATGAGGGGGAAGACTGAAGCTTTCTTT.

J is TRBJ2-1 and V is TRBV11-2, with 9 bases aligning to TRBD2. Germline V CDR1 and CDR2: SGHAT, FQNNGV. CDR3 size: 15 residues. V trimming: 2 bases; J trimming: 10 bases; junction bases outside the gene matches: 9. CDR3 residues: CASSLTRAGGEEQFF. For the CDR3, the DNA is TGTGCCAGCAGCTTAACAAGAGCGGGAGGCGAAGAGCAGTTCTTC.

Here the CDR3 DNA reads TGCGCCAGCAGCGTACAGGGGAACACTGAAGCTTTCTTT. It codes for CASSVQGNTEAFF. The chain carries TRBV5-1 and TRBJ1-1, with D perhaps TRBD1 (6 bases). The CDR3 covers 13 residues. V shed 4 bases and J shed 1 base, with 8 bases lying between them. The germline V gene encodes CDR1 SGHRS and CDR2 YFSETQ.

This clone was seen only a few times. Other DNA sequences in the same sample also yield this CDR3. This chain links TRBV24-1 with TRBJ1-2, with 10 positions matching TRBD1. V shed 9 bases and J 4 bases; nucleotides not matched to a gene: 7. Germline V gene lookup returns CDR1 KGHDR and CDR2 SFDVKD. This CDR3 has 14 amino acids. The CDR3 sequence is CATSARQGAYGYTF. The DNA of the CDR3 is TGTGCCACCTCAGCGCGACAGGGGGCCTATGGCTACACCTTC.

The V and J genes are TRBV28 and TRBJ1-1, with a tentative D call TRBD1 (6 bases). The V gene lost 6 bases and the J gene lost 8 bases, with 10 bases spanning the gap. In germline, CDR1 is MDHEN, CDR2 SYDVKM. This CDR3 is 11 amino acids long. CDR3 region: CASSRTDEAFF. The CDR3 bases are TGTGCCAGCAGCCGGACAGACGAAGCTTTCTTT.

The chain carries TRBV6-1 and TRBJ1-2; D is perhaps TRBD1 (5 bases). Trimming stripped 0 bases from V and 4 bases from J, with 9 bases between. The germline gives CDR1 MNHNS, CDR2 SASEGT. The length of the CDR3 is 14 residues. As DNA, the CDR3 is TGTGCCAGCAGTGAAGCAGGGGATTCCTATGGCTACACCTTC. Translated: CASSEAGDSYGYTF.

The V and J genes are TRBV3-1 (or the pseudogene TRBV3-2) and TRBJ2-1; 11 bases fit TRBD2. V was clipped by 4 bases and J by 9 bases; unmatched bases: 5. This CDR3 region has 14 residues. Germline values: CDR1 LGHDT, CDR2 YNNKEL (reference sequence). CDR3 region: CASSPSGRSGEQFF. The DNA for the CDR3 is TGTGCCAGCAGCCCTAGCGGGAGGAGCGGTGAGCAGTTCTTC.

The chain couples TRBV5-1 to TRBJ2-3, with D possibly TRBD1 on 6 matching bases. The CDR3 is 16 amino acids. V was pared by 0 bases and J by 3 bases, with 14 bases between. The germline CDR1 and CDR2 sequences are SGHRS and YFSETQ. The CDR3 reads CASSLDGGPSTDTQYF. CDR3 bases: TGCGCCAGCAGCTTGGATGGGGGCCCCTCGACAGATACGCAGTATTTT.

This sequence joins TRBV27 and TRBJ2-7; TRBD2 aligns across 7 bases. CDR1 is MNHEY and CDR2 is SMNVEV in the germline V gene (reference sequence). The V segment lost 5 bases and the J segment 2 bases; nucleotides outside the gene matches: 6. This CDR3 region has 14 residues. The CDR3 DNA reads TGTGCCAGCAGTCGATCGGGACTAACCTACGAGCAGTACTTC. This gives the protein CASSRSGLTYEQYF.

The chain uses TRBV24-1 and TRBJ2-1; D remains unclear. The CDR3 contains 11 residues. Germline lookup yields CDR1 KGHDR and CDR2 SFDVKD. Trimming cost V 2 bases and J 16 bases, with 11 bases left between them. CDR3 in DNA: TGTGCCACCAGTGATTCGTCCCAGTGCTTCTTC. Translating gives CATSDSSQCFF.

This clone has a single count. This rearrangement joins TRBV27 to TRBJ1-1; 9 bases agree with TRBD1. The CDR3 has 16 residues. The germline gives CDR1 MNHEY, CDR2 SMNVEV (reference sequence). V was pared by 3 bases and J by 1 base, with 6 bases of the junction left unmatched. The chain's CDR3 is CASSLRTGAKNTEAFF. The CDR3 nucleotides are TGTGCCAGCAGTTTGAGGACAGGGGCTAAGAACACTGAAGCTTTCTTT.

A few counts support this clone. The chain has TRBV18 and TRBJ2-7, with 9 positions matching TRBD1. Trimming removed 6 bases from V and 2 bases from J; junction bases left unmatched: 8. The CDR3 consists of 15 residues. Germline assignment: CDR1 KGHSH and CDR2 LQKENI. The CDR3 reads CASSSNRGPTYEQYF. In nucleotides, the CDR3 is TGTGCCAGCTCCTCTAACAGGGGGCCTACCTACGAGCAGTACTTC.

This chain uses TRBV19 with TRBJ2-1; no firm D call. Trimming left V 2 bases short and J 9 bases short, with 11 bases between. This CDR3 is built from 13 residues. Germline CDR1 and CDR2: LNHDA and SQIVND (reference sequence). The CDR3 spells CASSISLSSEQFF. CDR3 nucleotide sequence: TGTGCCAGTAGTATAAGTCTTAGTAGTGAGCAGTTCTTC.

V is TRBV11-2 and J is TRBJ2-2, with TRBD2 matching over 8 bases. V lost 5 bases, J lost 3 bases, and 2 bases stayed unmatched. The CDR3 extends over 14 amino acids. Germline loops: CDR1 SGHAT, CDR2 FQNNGV. The CDR3 sequence: CASSKTSDTGELFF. CDR3 DNA: TGTGCCAGCAGCAAGACTAGCGACACCGGGGAGCTGTTTTTT.

The genes are TRBV7-2 and TRBJ1-6; no clear D. Trimming took 8 bases from V and 0 from J, leaving 8 bases between them. The CDR3 extends over 14 amino acids. In germline, CDR1 is SGHTA, CDR2 FQGNSA. This chain's CDR3 is CASGQSSYNSPLHF. The CDR3 DNA reads as TGTGCCAGCGGGCAGAGCTCCTATAATTCACCCCTCCACTTT.

This clone was seen only a few times. V usage is TRBV28 and J usage is TRBJ1-5, with 7 positions matching TRBD1. The CDR3 loop spans 14 amino acids. From germline, CDR1 is MDHEN and CDR2 SYDVKM. V shed 6 bases and J 6 bases; nucleotides not matched to a gene: 8. The chain's CDR3 is CASSSGGDTQPQHF. As DNA, the CDR3 is TGTGCCAGCAGCTCAGGGGGAGACACTCAGCCCCAGCATTTT.

V gene TRBV7-9 combines with J gene TRBJ2-7; 7 bases line up with TRBD1. Germline CDR1 SEHNR, CDR2 FQNEAQ (reference sequence). This CDR3 comprises 14 residues. V was clipped by 8 bases and J by 3 bases; unmatched bases: 10. CDR3 residues: CASGSAGTDYEQYF. Here the CDR3 DNA reads TGTGCCAGCGGAAGTGCCGGGACAGACTACGAGCAGTACTTC.

This clone has just one count. The chain has TRBV19 and TRBJ2-2, with D tentatively TRBD1 (5 bases). V was trimmed by 5 bases and J by 0 bases, leaving 13 bases between them. CDR3 size: 16 residues. The V gene's germline CDR1 is LNHDA and CDR2 SQIVND (reference sequence). The CDR3 bases are TGTGCCAGTAGTCCTACAGGCGCCGCGAACACCGGGGAGCTGTTTTTT. It translates to CASSPTGAANTGELFF.

The chain combines TRBV24-1 with TRBJ2-1; tentatively, D is TRBD2 (6 bases). V lost 4 bases, J lost 3 bases, and 18 bases lay in between. The germline V gene has CDR1 KGHDR and CDR2 SFDVKD. The CDR3 covers 17 residues. The CDR3, as DNA: TGTGCCACCAGTGACCAAAGCCCTGAAGCGGGCTACAATGAGCAGTTCTTC. It codes for CATSDQSPEAGYNEQFF.

J is TRBJ1-2 and V is TRBV5-1; D call uncertain. V lost 2 bases and J 1 base, leaving 3 bases between the germline ends. Germline assignment: CDR1 SGHRS and CDR2 YFSETQ. The length of the CDR3 is 12 residues. For the CDR3, the DNA is TGCGCCAGCAGCTTCAGTAACTATGGCTACACCTTC. As protein: CASSFSNYGYTF.